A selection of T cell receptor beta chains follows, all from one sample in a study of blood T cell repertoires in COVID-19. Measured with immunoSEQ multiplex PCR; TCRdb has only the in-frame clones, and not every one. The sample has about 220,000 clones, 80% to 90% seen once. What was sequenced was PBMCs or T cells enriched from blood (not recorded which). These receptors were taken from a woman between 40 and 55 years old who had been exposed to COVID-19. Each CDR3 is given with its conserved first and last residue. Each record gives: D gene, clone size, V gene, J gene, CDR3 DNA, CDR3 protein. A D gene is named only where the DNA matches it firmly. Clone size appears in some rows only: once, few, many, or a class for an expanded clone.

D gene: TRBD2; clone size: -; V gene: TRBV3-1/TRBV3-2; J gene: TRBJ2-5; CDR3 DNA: TGTGCCAGCAGCCAACCTGATCCCCTAGCGGGGATGGAGACCCAGTACTTC; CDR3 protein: CASSQPDPLAGMETQYF
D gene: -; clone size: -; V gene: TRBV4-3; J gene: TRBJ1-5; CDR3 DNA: TGCGCCAGCAGCCAAGATTGGAGCCGGAACAATCAGCCCCAGCATTTT; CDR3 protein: CASSQDWSRNNQPQHF
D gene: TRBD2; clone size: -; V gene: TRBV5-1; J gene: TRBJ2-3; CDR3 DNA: TGCGCCAGCAGGCGGGGGGTAGCGCGGGAGACAGATACGCAGTATTTT; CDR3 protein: CASRRGVARETDTQYF
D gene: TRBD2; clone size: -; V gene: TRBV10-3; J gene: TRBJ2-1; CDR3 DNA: TGTGCCATCGGTGGGACTACGGATGAGCAGTTCTTC; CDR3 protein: CAIGGTTDEQFF
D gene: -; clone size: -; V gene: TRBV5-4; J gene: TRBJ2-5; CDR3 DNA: TGTGCCAGCAGCTTGGGCAGTCAAGAGACCCAGTACTTC; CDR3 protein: CASSLGSQETQYF
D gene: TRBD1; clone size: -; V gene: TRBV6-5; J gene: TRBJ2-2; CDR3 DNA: TGTGCCAGCAGACGGACAGGGATTAAACCCGGGGAGCTGTTTTTT; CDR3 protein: CASRRTGIKPGELFF
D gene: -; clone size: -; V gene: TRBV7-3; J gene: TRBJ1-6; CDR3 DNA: TGTGCCAGCAGCCCAGAGGCCTCTACTAAGGCCCTCCACTTT; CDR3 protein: CASSPEASTKALHF
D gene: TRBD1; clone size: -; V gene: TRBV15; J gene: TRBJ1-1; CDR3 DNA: TGTGCCACCAGCAGGACAGGGCAGAACACTGAAGCTTTCTTT; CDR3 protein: CATSRTGQNTEAFF
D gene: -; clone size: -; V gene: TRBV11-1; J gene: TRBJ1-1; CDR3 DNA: TGTGCCAGCAGCCGGGCGGGGGGCGGCACTGAAGCTTTCTTT; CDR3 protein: CASSRAGGGTEAFF
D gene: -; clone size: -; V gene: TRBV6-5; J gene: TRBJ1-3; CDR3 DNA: TGTGCCAGCAGGGAGACAGCGAGAACTGGAAACACCATATATTTT; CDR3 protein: CASRETARTGNTIYF
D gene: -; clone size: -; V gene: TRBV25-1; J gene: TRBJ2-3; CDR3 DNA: TGTGCCAGCAGTGCCTCGTCCACAGATACGCAGTATTTT; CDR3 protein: CASSASSTDTQYF
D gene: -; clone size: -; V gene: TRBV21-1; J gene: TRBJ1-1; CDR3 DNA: TGTGCCAGCAGCAAAGACGGAGCAGGGGGCATAGAGAACACTGAAGCTTTCTTT; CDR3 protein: CASSKDGAGGIENTEAFF
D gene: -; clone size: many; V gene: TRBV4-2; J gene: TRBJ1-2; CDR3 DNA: TGTGCCAGCAGCCAAGGCTTTCAGTATGGCTACACCTTC; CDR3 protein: CASSQGFQYGYTF
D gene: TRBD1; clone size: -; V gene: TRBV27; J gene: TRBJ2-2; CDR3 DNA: TGTGCCAGCAGTTTGACAGGGGCCGGGGAGCTGTTTTTT; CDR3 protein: CASSLTGAGELFF
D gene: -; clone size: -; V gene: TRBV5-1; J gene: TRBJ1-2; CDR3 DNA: TGCGCCAGCAGCTTGGTGTTAAGTGTACAGGGCTATGGCTACACCTTC; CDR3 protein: CASSLVLSVQGYGYTF
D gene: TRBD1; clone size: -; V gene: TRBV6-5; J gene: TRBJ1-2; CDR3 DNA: TGTGCCAGCAGGCGCCAGGGACAGGGGGACTATGGCTACACCTTC; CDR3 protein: CASRRQGQGDYGYTF
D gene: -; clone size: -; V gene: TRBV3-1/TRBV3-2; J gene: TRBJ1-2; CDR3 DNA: TGTGCCAGCAGCCAAGATAGGAGCTATGGCTACACCTTC; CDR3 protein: CASSQDRSYGYTF
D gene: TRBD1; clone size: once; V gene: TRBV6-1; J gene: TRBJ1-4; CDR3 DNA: TGTGCCAGCAGTGAAAGGACAGGGTACTCAACTAATGAAAAACTGTTTTTT; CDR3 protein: CASSERTGYSTNEKLFF
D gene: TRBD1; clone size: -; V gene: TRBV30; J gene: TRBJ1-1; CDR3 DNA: TGTGCCTGGAGTGTACTAGGGACAGGGGAAGCTTTCTTT; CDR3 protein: CAWSVLGTGEAFF
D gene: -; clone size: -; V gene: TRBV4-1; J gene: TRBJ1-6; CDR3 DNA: TGCGCCAGCAGCCAAGGGCGGGCCAGGGGAAATTCACCCCTCCACTTT; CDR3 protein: CASSQGRARGNSPLHF
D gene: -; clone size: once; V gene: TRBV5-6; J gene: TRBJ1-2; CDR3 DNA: TGTGCCAGCAGCTTGGTGACAGACAACTATGGCTACACCTTC; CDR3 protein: CASSLVTDNYGYTF
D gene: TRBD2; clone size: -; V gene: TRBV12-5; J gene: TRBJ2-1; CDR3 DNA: TGTGCTAGCTCGACTAGCGGGGTCTACAATGAGCAGTTCTTC; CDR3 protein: CASSTSGVYNEQFF
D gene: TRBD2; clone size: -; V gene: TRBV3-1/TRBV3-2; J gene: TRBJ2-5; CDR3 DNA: TGTGCCAGCAGCCTAAGACTAGCGGGGTTAGAAAAGACCCAGTACTTC; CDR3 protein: CASSLRLAGLEKTQYF
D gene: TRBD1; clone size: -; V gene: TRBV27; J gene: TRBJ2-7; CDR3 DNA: TGTGCCAGCAGTTTACAGGGGGTCGGGACAGGGGTGTACGAGCAGTACTTC; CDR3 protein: CASSLQGVGTGVYEQYF
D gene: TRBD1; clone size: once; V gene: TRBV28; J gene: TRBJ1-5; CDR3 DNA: TGTGCCAGCGTTCCGGGGCCGGGACAGGGGACCTCCGGGCCCCAGCATTTT; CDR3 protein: CASVPGPGQGTSGPQHF
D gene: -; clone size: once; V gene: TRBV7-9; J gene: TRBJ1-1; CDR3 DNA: TGTGCCAGCAGCTTAGTATCCGGGGACACTGAAGCTTTCTTT; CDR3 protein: CASSLVSGDTEAFF
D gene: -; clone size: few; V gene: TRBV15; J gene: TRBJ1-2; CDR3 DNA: TGTGCCACCAGCAGAGATCTTATGAGTGGCTACACCTTC; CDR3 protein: CATSRDLMSGYTF
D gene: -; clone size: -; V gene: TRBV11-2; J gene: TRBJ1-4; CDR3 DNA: TGTGCCAGCAGCTTCCGGGTTGGTAATGAAAAACTGTTTTTT; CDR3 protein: CASSFRVGNEKLFF
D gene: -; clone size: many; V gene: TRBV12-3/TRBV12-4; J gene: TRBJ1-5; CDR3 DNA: TGTGCCAGCAGATTCGGGGGGAATCAGCCCCAGCATTTT; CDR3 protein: CASRFGGNQPQHF
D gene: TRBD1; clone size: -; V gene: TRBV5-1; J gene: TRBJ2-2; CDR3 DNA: TGCGCCAGCAGCCCAGTTGTGGCAGGGGGAACCGGGGAGCTGTTTTTT; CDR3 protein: CASSPVVAGGTGELFF
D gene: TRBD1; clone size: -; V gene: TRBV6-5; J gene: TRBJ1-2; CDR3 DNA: TGTGCCAGCAGTTACTCGGACAGGCTAGGCTATGGCTACACCTTC; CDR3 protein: CASSYSDRLGYGYTF
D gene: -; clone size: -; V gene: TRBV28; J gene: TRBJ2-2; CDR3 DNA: TGTGCCAGCAGCCGGGGGAGGAACACCGGGGAGCTGTTTTTT; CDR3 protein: CASSRGRNTGELFF
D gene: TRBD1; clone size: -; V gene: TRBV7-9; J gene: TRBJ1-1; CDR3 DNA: TGTGCCAGCAGCTCCAATCCGGGACAGCTTATGAACACTGAAGCTTTCTTT; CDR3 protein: CASSSNPGQLMNTEAFF
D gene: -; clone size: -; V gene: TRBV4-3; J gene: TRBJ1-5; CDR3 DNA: TGCGCCAGCAGCCAAGATGGTACAGGTAGCAATCAGCCCCAGCATTTT; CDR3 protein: CASSQDGTGSNQPQHF
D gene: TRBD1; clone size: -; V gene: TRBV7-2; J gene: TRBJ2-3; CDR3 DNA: TGTGCCAGCAGCGCTGGGACAGCCATTGGTGGCCCAGATACGCAGTATTTT; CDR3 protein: CASSAGTAIGGPDTQYF